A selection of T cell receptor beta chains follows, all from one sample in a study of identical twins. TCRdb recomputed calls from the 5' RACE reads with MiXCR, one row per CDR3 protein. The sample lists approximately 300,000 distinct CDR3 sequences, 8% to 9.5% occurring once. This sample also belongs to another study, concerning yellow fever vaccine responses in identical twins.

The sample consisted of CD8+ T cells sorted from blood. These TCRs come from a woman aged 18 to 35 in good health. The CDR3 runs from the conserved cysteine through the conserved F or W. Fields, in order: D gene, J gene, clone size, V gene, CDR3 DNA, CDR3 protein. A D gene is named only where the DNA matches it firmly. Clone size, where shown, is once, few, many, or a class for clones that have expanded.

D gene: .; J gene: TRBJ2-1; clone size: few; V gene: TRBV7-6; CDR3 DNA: TGTGCCAGCAGCTTCTGGGACGGAGGGAACAATGAGCAGTTCTTC; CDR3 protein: CASSFWDGGNNEQFF
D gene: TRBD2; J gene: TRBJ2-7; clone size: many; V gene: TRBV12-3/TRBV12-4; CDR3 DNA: TGTGCCAGCAGTTTTAGGGTAGCGGGCTCCTACGAGCAGTACTTC; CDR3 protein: CASSFRVAGSYEQYF
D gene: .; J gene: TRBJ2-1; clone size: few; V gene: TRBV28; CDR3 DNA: TGTGCCAGCAGTTTGGCCAGGGGATACAATGAGCAGTTCTTC; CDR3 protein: CASSLARGYNEQFF
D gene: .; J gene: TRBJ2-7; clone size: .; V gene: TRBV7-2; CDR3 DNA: TGTGCCAGCAGCTTAGAGCAACGCTCCTACGAGCAGTACTTC; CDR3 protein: CASSLEQRSYEQYF
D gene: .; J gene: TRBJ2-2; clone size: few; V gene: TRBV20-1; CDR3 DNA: TGCAGTGCTAGGCCCCGGGGTGGGAGGAACACCGGGGAGCTGTTTTTT; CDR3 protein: CSARPRGGRNTGELFF
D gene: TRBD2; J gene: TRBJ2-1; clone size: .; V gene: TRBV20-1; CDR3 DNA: TGCAGTGCTTCCAGTCATGGCGGGGGGGATCGTGGGAATGAGCAGTTCTTC; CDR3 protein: CSASSHGGGDRGNEQFF
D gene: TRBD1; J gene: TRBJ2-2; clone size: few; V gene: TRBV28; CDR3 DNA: TGTGCCAGCAGTTTACAGGGGGTTCATCACACCGGGGAGCTGTTTTTT; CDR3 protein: CASSLQGVHHTGELFF
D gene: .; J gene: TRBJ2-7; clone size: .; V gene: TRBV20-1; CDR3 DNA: TGCAGTGCTAGAGGTGTACATGTGATAAACTACGAGCAGTACTTC; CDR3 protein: CSARGVHVINYEQYF
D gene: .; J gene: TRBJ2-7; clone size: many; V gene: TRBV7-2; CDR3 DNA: TGTGCCAGCAGCTTAGGGGTTACCTTTGAACCCTACGAGCAGTACTTC; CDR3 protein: CASSLGVTFEPYEQYF
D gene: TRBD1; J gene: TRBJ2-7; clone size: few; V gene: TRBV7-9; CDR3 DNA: TGTGCCAGCAGCCGGACAGGGAGGTCCTACGAGCAGTACTTC; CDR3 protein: CASSRTGRSYEQYF
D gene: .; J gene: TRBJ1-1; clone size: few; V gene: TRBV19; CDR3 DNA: TGTGCCAGTAGTGAAGGGGCGTGGATGCTGGTAGAAGCTTTCTTT; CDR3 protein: CASSEGAWMLVEAFF
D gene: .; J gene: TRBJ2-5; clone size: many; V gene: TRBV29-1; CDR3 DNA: TGCAGCGTTGCTGTCCCGGGGGAAGAGACCCAGTACTTC; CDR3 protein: CSVAVPGEETQYF
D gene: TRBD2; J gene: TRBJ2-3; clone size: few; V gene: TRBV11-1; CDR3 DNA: TGTGCCAGCAGCTTAGGTGGACTAGCGGGGGGGACTAGCACAGATACGCAGTATTTT; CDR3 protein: CASSLGGLAGGTSTDTQYF
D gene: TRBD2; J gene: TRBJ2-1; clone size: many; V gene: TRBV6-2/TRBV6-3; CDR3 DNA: TGTGCCAGCATTGGGGGACTAGCGACGAATGAGCAGTTCTTC; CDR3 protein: CASIGGLATNEQFF
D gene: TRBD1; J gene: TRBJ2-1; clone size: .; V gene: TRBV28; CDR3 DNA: TGTGCCAGCAGAATACAGGGGCATGAGCAGTTCTTC; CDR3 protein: CASRIQGHEQFF
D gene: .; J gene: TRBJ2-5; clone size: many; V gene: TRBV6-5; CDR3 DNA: TGTGCCAGCAGCTATCGGGACTTTCGGCAAGAGACCCAGTACTTC; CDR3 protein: CASSYRDFRQETQYF
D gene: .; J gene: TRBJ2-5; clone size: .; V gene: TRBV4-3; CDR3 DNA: TGCGCCAGCAGCCAAGATCGGTCCCAGGGGGAGACCCAGTACTTC; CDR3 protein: CASSQDRSQGETQYF
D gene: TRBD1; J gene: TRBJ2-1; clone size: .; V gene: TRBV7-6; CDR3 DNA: TGTGCCAGCAGCTTAGTAGGGGCAGGGGGCAATGAGCAGTTCTTC; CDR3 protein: CASSLVGAGGNEQFF
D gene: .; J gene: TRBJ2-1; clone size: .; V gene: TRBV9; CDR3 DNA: TGTGCCAGCAGCGTAGGAGGGGGGCCGGGTTACAATGAGCAGTTCTTC; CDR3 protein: CASSVGGGPGYNEQFF
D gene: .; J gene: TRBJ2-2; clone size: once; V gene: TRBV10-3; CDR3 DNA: TGTGCCATCCCGGGGGGCGACGGGGAGCTGTTTTTT; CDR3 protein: CAIPGGDGELFF
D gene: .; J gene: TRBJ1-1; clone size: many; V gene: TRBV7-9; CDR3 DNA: TGTGCCAGCAGCTTAGGTCTTGGAATGAACACTGAAGCTTTCTTT; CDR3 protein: CASSLGLGMNTEAFF
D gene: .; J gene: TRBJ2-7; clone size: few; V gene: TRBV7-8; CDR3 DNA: TGTGCCAGCAGCCTACCTGAAGGATCAGGACAAGTGACCTACGAGCAGTACTTC; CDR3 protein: CASSLPEGSGQVTYEQYF
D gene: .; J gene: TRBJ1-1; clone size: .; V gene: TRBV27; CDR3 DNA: TGTGCCAGCAGTTTAGCGCAGCAAATGAACACTGAAGCTTTCTTT; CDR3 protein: CASSLAQQMNTEAFF
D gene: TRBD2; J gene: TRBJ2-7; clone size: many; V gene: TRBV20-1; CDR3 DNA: TGCAGTGCCCAACCGGGACTAGCCTACGAGCAGTACTTC; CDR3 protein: CSAQPGLAYEQYF
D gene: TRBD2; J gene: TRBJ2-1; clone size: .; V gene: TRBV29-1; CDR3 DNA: TGCAGCGTGCCTAGTAGCGGGAGTAACAATGAGCAGTTCTTC; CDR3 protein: CSVPSSGSNNEQFF
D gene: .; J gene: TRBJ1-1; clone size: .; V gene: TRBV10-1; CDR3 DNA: TGCGCCAGCAGTGAGTCGAGGGGATTGAACACTGAAGCTTTCTTT; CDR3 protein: CASSESRGLNTEAFF
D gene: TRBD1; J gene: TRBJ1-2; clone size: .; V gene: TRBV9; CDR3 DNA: TGTGCCAGCAGCGTAGGACAGGGTACCTTCTATGGCTACACCTTC; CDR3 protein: CASSVGQGTFYGYTF
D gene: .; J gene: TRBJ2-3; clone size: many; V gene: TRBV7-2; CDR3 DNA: TGTGCCAGCAGCCGAAACCCGAGGGGCAGCACAGATACGCAGTATTTT; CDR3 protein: CASSRNPRGSTDTQYF
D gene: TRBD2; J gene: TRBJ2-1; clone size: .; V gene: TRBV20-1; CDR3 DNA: TGCAGTGCTAGAGATCGGGAGGGCCGCTACAATGAGCAGTTCTTC; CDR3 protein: CSARDREGRYNEQFF
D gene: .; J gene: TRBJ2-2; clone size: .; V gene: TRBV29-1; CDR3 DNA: TGCAGCGTTGTGAGCGGGGAGCTGTTTTTT; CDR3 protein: CSVVSGELFF
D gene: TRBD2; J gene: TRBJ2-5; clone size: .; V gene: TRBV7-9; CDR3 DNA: TGTGCCAGCAGACTAGCGACCGAGGGGACCCAGTACTTC; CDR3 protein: CASRLATEGTQYF
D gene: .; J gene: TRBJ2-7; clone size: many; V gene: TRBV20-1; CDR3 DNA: TGCAGTGCTGACCAGACACCATTCTCCTACGAGCAGTACTTC; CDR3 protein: CSADQTPFSYEQYF
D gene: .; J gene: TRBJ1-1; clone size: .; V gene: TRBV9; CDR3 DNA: TGTGCCAGCAGCGTATCGGGTGGTGGCACTGAAGCTTTCTTT; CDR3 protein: CASSVSGGGTEAFF
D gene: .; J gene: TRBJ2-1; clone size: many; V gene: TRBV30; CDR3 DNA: TGTGCCTGGAGTACAATTGTAGGGGGATTTAATGAGCAGTTCTTC; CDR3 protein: CAWSTIVGGFNEQFF
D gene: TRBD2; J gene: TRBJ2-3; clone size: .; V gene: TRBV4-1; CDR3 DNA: TGCGCCAGCAGCCAAGTCGAAGCGGGAGACACAGATACGCAGTATTTT; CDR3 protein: CASSQVEAGDTDTQYF
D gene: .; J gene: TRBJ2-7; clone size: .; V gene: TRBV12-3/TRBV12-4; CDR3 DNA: TGTGCCAGCAGTTTGAGTCTCGGGGACTACGAGCAGTACTTC; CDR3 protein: CASSLSLGDYEQYF
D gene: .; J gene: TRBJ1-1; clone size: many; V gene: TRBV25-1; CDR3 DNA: TGTGCCAGCAGTGAATGGGACAAGAACACTGAAGCTTTCTTT; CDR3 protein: CASSEWDKNTEAFF
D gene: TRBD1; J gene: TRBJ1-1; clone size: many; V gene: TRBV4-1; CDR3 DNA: TGCGCCAGCAGCCAAGTTGGGACAGGGCACACGAACACTGAAGCTTTCTTT; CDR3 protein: CASSQVGTGHTNTEAFF
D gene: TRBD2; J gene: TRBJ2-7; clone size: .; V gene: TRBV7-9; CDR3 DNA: TGTGCCGGCAGCCGGCTAGCGGGTGGGCCCTACGAGCAGTACTTC; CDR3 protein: CAGSRLAGGPYEQYF
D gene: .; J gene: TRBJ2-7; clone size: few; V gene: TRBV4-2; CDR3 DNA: TGTGCCAGCAGCCAAGAAACTAGGCAGTTGTTGGACGAGCAGTACTTC; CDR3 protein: CASSQETRQLLDEQYF
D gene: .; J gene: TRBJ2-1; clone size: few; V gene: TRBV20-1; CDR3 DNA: TGCTGTGCTAGAGCCATTGAGGAACAGGTTCCCTACAATGAGCAGTTCTTC; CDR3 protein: CCARAIEEQVPYNEQFF
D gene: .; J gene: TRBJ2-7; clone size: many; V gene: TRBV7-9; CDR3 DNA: TGTGCCAGCACTCAAGGGGGGCTCAAACTTCCCTACGAGCAGTACTTC; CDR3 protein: CASTQGGLKLPYEQYF
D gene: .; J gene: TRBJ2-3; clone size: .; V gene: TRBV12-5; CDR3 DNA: TGTGCTAGTGGTTTGAATTTCCCAGATACGCAGTATTTT; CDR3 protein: CASGLNFPDTQYF
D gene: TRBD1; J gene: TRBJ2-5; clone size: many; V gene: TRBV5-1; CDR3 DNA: TGCGCCAGCAGCCCTGAACAGGGGGCCTGGGAGACCCAGTACTTC; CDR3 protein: CASSPEQGAWETQYF
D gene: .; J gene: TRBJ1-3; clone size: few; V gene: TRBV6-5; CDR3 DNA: TGTGCCAGCAGTTACGACAAAGGAAACACCATATATTTT; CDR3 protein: CASSYDKGNTIYF
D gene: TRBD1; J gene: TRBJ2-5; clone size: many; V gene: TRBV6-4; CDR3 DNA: TGTGCCAGCAGTGACGGGACAGACCAAGAGACCCAGTACTTC; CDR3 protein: CASSDGTDQETQYF
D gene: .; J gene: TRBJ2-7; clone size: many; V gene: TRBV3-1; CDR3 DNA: TGTGCCAGCAGCCAAGGCTGGACGGGGGTTTACGAGCAGTACTTC; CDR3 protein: CASSQGWTGVYEQYF
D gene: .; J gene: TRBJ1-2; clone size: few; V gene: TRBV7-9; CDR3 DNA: TGTGCCAGCAGCAAGGGACTAAACTATGGCTACACCTTC; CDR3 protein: CASSKGLNYGYTF
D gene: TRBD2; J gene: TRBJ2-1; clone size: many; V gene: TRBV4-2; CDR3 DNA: TGTGCCAGCAGCCAACGACTAGCACAATCCTACAATGAGCAGTTCTTC; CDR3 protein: CASSQRLAQSYNEQFF
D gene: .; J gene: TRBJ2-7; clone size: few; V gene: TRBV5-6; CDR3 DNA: TGTGCCAGCAGCTTGGAAGAAATCGGGGTATACGAGCAGTACTTC; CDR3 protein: CASSLEEIGVYEQYF